This T cell receptor beta chain was observed in a study of blood T cell repertoires in COVID-19 (dated by TCRdb to the early 2020s). Regarding the complete study: Samples from collaborators originated in the United States, Italy and Spain and spanned both the acute and convalescent phases of COVID-19. The prospective study material was composed of cDNA or gDNA derived from T cells, B-cell-depleted T cells, or PBMCs. The dataset comprised deeply sampled blood TCRbeta repertoires from subjects exposed to, actively infected with, or recovered from COVID-19. The repertoires were released in a freely available public database intended as a resource for research on the immune response to SARS-CoV-2. Samples came from the ongoing ImmuneRACE study (first 160 participants) plus 1,254 subjects from 6 global collaborators. Sample metadata almost always included a de-identified subject ID, COVID-19 status, age in years and sex. Where available, HLA class I and class II types were taken from metadata supplied by the sample provider and were not determined by assay-based typing. Beyond this particular receptor, the publication reports: The quantity of clinical and demographic metadata differed by source and by participant and was supplied without curation.

The CDR3, cysteine through phenylalanine, is 14 amino acids long. Only the CDR3 part of the read is kept: 42 bases, read in frame from the first base. For CDR1 and CDR2, the germline V gene lists KGHDR and SFDVKD. At the junction V is shortened by 7 bases and J by 4 bases; bases outside the gene matches: 7. Whole blood was collected in K2EDTA tubes by collaborating institutions according to the institutions' own protocols. For TCRbeta analysis, collaborator samples were shipped as frozen whole blood, as isolated PBMCs, or as DNA extracted from either sample type. TCRbeta CDR3 regions were amplified from genomic DNA by means of the immunoSEQ Assay, a bias-controlled multiplex PCR. As for how the authors treated the data: Within the assay, amplification of reference gene primers was used to estimate how many nucleated cells each sample contained. Sequence reads were collapsed and filtered to measure the absolute abundance of every unique TCRbeta CDR3 rearrangement. Productive Simpson clonality was computed per sample as the square root of Simpson's diversity index over productive rearrangements. Drawn from immuneACCESS, this table holds only the in-frame rearrangements with V and J called that TCRdb kept. Clones are partly lost; checked studies trace under half to an unresolved V gene and leave the rest unexplained. That table supplies the V and J calls and clone size; D and trimming were determined from the DNA. The sample contains 53,000 or so clones, 85% to 95% of them found a single time. Clones ranked in the top ten supply approximately 2.8% of the sample.

Note on this clone: There is no known antigen for this receptor. No base-level quality is on record; no much larger clone is a single base apart.

The chain employs TRBV24-1 and TRBJ2-5, and TRBD1 aligns with 8 junction nucleotides. This sequence originates from a human donor in a cohort sampled during active COVID-19. The sequencing input was peripheral blood. The CDR3 protein sequence reads: CATSSRGLGETQYF. The DNA sequence follows: TGTGCCACCAGCTCCAGGGGGCTGGGAGAGACCCAGTACTTC.